The 8 T cell receptor beta chains in this list originate from one sample, sequenced in a study of T cells after yellow fever vaccination. In TCRdb, the 5' RACE reads were re-called with MiXCR into one record per CDR3 protein. The repertoire includes about 510,000 distinct CDR3 sequences, just over 20% of them detected once, and about 16% sits in the top ten. The sample in question was PBMCs, obtained around 3 weeks after the first yellow fever vaccination. These receptors came from a young man who received the YFV17D yellow fever vaccine.

The chain couples TRBV10-3 to TRBJ1-2; no reliable D call. Germline-derived CDR1 and CDR2 are ENHRY and SYGVKD. The V and J ends lost 0 bases and 2 bases respectively, with 7 bases between them. The CDR3 sequence is 14 residues long. CDR3 loop: CAISESKTNYGYTF. The DNA of the CDR3 is TGTGCCATCAGTGAGTCAAAGACCAACTATGGCTACACCTTC.

The J gene is TRBJ2-3, the V gene TRBV10-3, with 7 positions matching TRBD2. This CDR3 spans 13 amino acids. Losses at the gene ends were 4 bases for V and 8 bases for J; bases not matched to a gene: 6. Germline-derived CDR1 and CDR2 are ENHRY and SYGVKD. The CDR3 nucleotides read TGTGCCATCAGTGTTCTAGCGGAGGGTACGCAGTATTTT. It encodes CAISVLAEGTQYF.

The chain is built from TRBV28 and TRBJ2-3; D may be TRBD1 (5 bases). V was pared by 3 bases and J by 2 bases, with 12 bases between. The CDR3 sequence is 15 residues long. Germline V gene sequence: CDR1 MDHEN, CDR2 SYDVKM. CDR3 residues: CASSFWTPNTDTQYF. CDR3 nucleotides: TGTGCCAGCAGTTTCTGGACACCAAACACAGATACGCAGTATTTT.

At least ten counts were recorded for this clonotype. This chain links TRBV2 with TRBJ1-2; D call uncertain. With 3 bases removed from V and 3 bases from J, the gap between germline ends came to 8 bases. Per germline, CDR1 SNHLY and CDR2 FYNNEI. CDR3 size: 13 residues. In DNA, the CDR3 is TGTGCCAGCAGTGATTCGGCTTACTATGGCTACACCTTC. Protein product: CASSDSAYYGYTF. The full variable domain, in which reference TRBV2 and TRBJ1-2 provide the parts outside the CDR3, is EPEVTQTPSHQVTQMGQEVILRCVPISNHLYFYWYRQILGQKVEFLVSFYNNEISEKSEIFDDQFSVERPDGSNFTLKIRSTKLEDSAMYFCASSDSAYYGYTFGSGTRLTVV.

This clonotype was recorded a few times. This chain connects TRBV12-3 or TRBV12-4 to TRBJ1-1; possible D gene TRBD1, 6 bases. Trimming left V 5 bases short and J 5 bases short, with 18 bases between. The CDR3 contains 15 residues. CDR3 DNA: TGTGCCAGCAGTCCCCTGAGGGGGGAGGGTACTGAAGCTTTCTTT. Its protein is CASSPLRGEGTEAFF.

V gene TRBV20-1 combines with J gene TRBJ2-5, with D unresolved. The length of the CDR3 is 18 residues. From germline, CDR1 is DFQATT and CDR2 SNEGSKA (reference sequence). V shed 7 bases and J shed 3 bases, with 30 bases lying between them. CDR3 coding DNA: TGCAGTGATGTATCCCACGGACCGCGAAACCCCCCAAAAGAGACCCAGTACTTC. Amino acid sequence: CSDVSHGPRNPPKETQYF.

This rearrangement joins TRBV6-6 to TRBJ2-5, with a tentative D call TRBD2 (6 bases). CDR1 is MNHNY and CDR2 is SVGAGI in the germline V gene (reference sequence). The length of the CDR3 is 12 residues. V shed 6 bases and J shed 3 bases, with 8 bases lying between them. The CDR3 DNA follows: TGTGCCAGCAGGGGCGGGGAAGAGACCCAGTACTTC. Residues: CASRGGEETQYF.

The rearrangement uses TRBV11-2 and TRBJ2-3, with 15 positions matching TRBD2. Germline CDR1 is SGHAT and CDR2 is FQNNGV. Germline trimming cut 8 bases from V and 9 bases from J; bases unmatched to any gene: 6. The CDR3 has 14 amino acids. CDR3 nucleotide sequence: TGTGCCAGCCGGACTAGCGGGGGGGCGGTCACGCAGTATTTT. Translation gives CASRTSGGAVTQYF.